This T cell receptor (beta chain) is from a study of blood T cell repertoires in COVID-19. Background on the study: Sites in the United States, Italy and Spain provided acute and convalescent COVID-19 samples.

Methods used by the authors: How many nucleated cells were present was estimated from reference gene primer amplification. This table comes from immunoSEQ multiplex PCR, and its TCRdb copy is limited to in-frame clones, with some not included. The D gene and trimming were derived from the DNA, and the V and J assignments and clone size from that table. The sample lists roughly 200,000 clones, around 90% seen once, with approximately 2.2% in the top ten. Trimming stripped 4 bases from V and 6 bases from J, with 16 bases between. The CDR3 has 14 amino acids. CDR1 SGDLS and CDR2 YYNGEE come from the germline V gene. Assignments of participants to cohorts depended upon their own reported clinical history. Two negative PCRs, clearance, or symptom resolution had been documented for recovered Cohort 3 donors.

This chain links TRBV9 with TRBJ1-1, with no clear D. Sequencing input: PBMCs or T cells enriched from blood (not recorded which). The TCR comes from a woman between 25 and 40 years old who had recovered from COVID-19. CDR3 sequence: CASSPDVTGAEAFF. The CDR3 DNA is TGTGCCAGCAGCCCTGACGTAACTGGAGCTGAAGCTTTCTTT.